This paragraph reports one T cell receptor (beta chain). This sample is drawn from a study of Graves' ophthalmopathy and Graves' hyperthyroidism. CDR3 size: 15 residues. Looked up from germline, CDR1 is ENHRY and CDR2 is SYGVKD. V was trimmed by 4 bases and J by 4 bases, leaving 14 bases between them. Beta-chain TCR CDR3 regions were amplified from RNA transcripts. The library came from an HTBI-primed first-round RT-PCR and a second-round multiplex PCR. TCRdb recomputed calls from the multiplex PCR reads with MiXCR, one row per CDR3 protein. The data hold more than 1,000,000 distinct CDR3 sequences, with less than 45% observed a single time.

The V and J genes are TRBV10-3 and TRBJ1-5, with D uncertain. Sequencing was done on a sample of peripheral blood or thyroid tissue (not recorded which). The sequence was collected from an adult man with Graves' hyperthyroidism. CDR3 residues: CAISGGTTANQPQHF. The CDR3 bases are TGTGCCATCAGTGGGGGTACCACGGCTAATCAGCCCCAGCATTTT.